Given below is one T cell receptor (beta chain) in context. Its antigen is unidentified. The sample belongs to a study of vaccination and CD4 T cells after COVID-19. As for the study in general: Diagnosis preceded the drawing of post-COVID samples by a median around 100 days (range 35 to 161).

V was clipped by 4 bases and J by 1 base, with 16 bases between them. The CDR3 has 16 residues. CDR1 and CDR2 (germline): WSHSY, SAAADI. The sample's treatment: approximately 9-day PBMC culture with coronavirus spike peptide pools or control peptides (ViraFEST assay). According to the study, CD4+ T cells from the unexposed donor were gathered ahead of the COVID-19 pandemic (2011-2018). Alongside about 10 IU/ml IL-2 and approximately 9.3 ug/ml peptide pools, PBMCs were cultured at under 2.5 million per well. The Oncomine TCR Beta short-read assay generated sequence data from the DNA of cultured CD4+ T cells. TCRdb re-called the PCR reads through MiXCR, storing one row per CDR3 protein. Found here are around 6,100 distinct CDR3 sequences, about 45% of them singletons; the top ten hold around a quarter.

This chain uses TRBV10-2 with TRBJ2-5; either TRBD1 or TRBD2 may fit D (5 bases each). The receptor's source is a human donor in good health. Sequences were obtained from CD4+ T cells from blood, cultured in vitro. The chain's CDR3 is CASSGVPGTIQETQYF. In nucleotides, the CDR3 is TGCGCCAGCAGTGGGGTGCCAGGGACCATCCAAGAGACCCAGTACTTC.